This passage covers 18 T cell receptor beta chains from one sample sequenced in a study of blood T cell repertoires in COVID-19. Repertoires were generated with immunoSEQ multiplex PCR, while TCRdb's copy carries only in-frame clones and drops some. The sample lists about 340,000 clones; around four fifths were seen once. Sequences were obtained from peripheral blood. Receptors were obtained from a young man with active or convalescent COVID-19.

V usage is TRBV30 and J usage is TRBJ1-6, with 8 bases identical to TRBD1. The J segment lost 8 bases and the V segment lost 0 bases, leaving 3 bases of the junction unmatched. The length of the CDR3 is 14 residues. Per the germline V gene, CDR1 is GTSNPN and CDR2 is SVGIG (reference sequence). CDR3 in DNA: TGTGCCTGGAGTGTGGGGACAGGACATTCACCCCTCCACTTT. Its translation: CAWSVGTGHSPLHF. The whole variable domain, remainder taken from reference TRBV30 and TRBJ1-6, is SQTIHQWPATLVQPVGSPLSLECTVEGTSNPNLYWYRQAAGRGLQLLFYSVGIGQISSEVPQNLSASRPQDRQFILSSKKLLLSDSGFYLCAWSVGTGHSPLHFGNGTRLTVT.

This clone was recorded many times. The chain is built from TRBV30 and TRBJ1-3; D uncertain. The germline V gene encodes CDR1 GTSNPN and CDR2 SVGIG (reference sequence). V was shortened by 3 bases and J by 0 bases, with 9 bases between the two germline ends. CDR3 length: 14 residues. The CDR3 nucleotides are TGTGCCTGGAGGGGCCTGAGCTCTGGAAACACCATATATTTT. Encoded protein: CAWRGLSSGNTIYF.

V and J are TRBV5-5 and TRBJ1-5, with D maybe TRBD1 (6 bases). There are 12 residues in the CDR3. V was shortened by 4 bases and J by 11 bases, with 13 bases between the two germline ends. Germline CDR1 reads SGHKS; CDR2 reads YYEKEE (reference sequence). The CDR3 sequence is CASSTLQGSQHF. In DNA form, the CDR3 reads TGTGCCAGCAGCACGTTACAGGGATCCCAGCATTTT.

On this clone: The junction departs from germline at one end; a sequencing error may be responsible. This chain joins TRBV3-1 (or the pseudogene TRBV3-2) and TRBJ1-4; D is ambiguous. The germline V gene has CDR1 LGHDT and CDR2 YNNKEL (reference sequence). CDR3 length equals 14 residues. The DNA of the CDR3 is TGTGCCGGCAGCCAACTTTCCGGGGATGAAAAACTGTTTTTT. Translation gives CAGSQLSGDEKLFF.

This clone was observed many times. The V gene is TRBV7-2, the J gene TRBJ1-2; D gene ambiguous. Germline values: CDR1 SGHTA, CDR2 FQGNSA. The ends were cut back, 5 bases at V and 8 bases at J, with 18 bases in the middle. This CDR3 is 14 amino acids long. The DNA for the CDR3 is TGTGCCAGCAGCAGTGTAGGAGATCTTGGGGGCTACACCTTC. Its translation: CASSSVGDLGGYTF.

This clone appeared a single time. The rearrangement links TRBV28 to TRBJ1-5, with D maybe TRBD1 (5 bases). The CDR3 length is 14 residues. V gave up 2 bases and J gave up 5 bases, with 10 bases separating them. Germline lookup yields CDR1 MDHEN and CDR2 SYDVKM. CDR3 region: CASSLGALYQPQHF. CDR3 nucleotide sequence: TGTGCCAGCAGTTTAGGGGCCCTATATCAGCCCCAGCATTTT.

The V call is TRBV6-6, the J call TRBJ1-5; D possibly corresponds to TRBD1 (5 bases). This CDR3 is built from 15 residues. V was pared by 8 bases and J by 4 bases, with 18 bases between. Germline-derived CDR1 and CDR2 are MNHNY and SVGAGI (reference sequence). The CDR3 here is CASRPGQGPNQPQHF. The CDR3 coding sequence is TGTGCCAGCCGACCCGGGCAGGGCCCAAATCAGCCCCAGCATTTT.

The table lists this clone with a count of one. The chain employs TRBV6-5 and TRBJ2-7; 8 bases match TRBD1. Germline CDR1 and CDR2: MNHEY and SVGAGI. This CDR3 has 14 residues. V gave up 7 bases and J gave up 0 bases; unmatched junction bases: 5. The CDR3 region is CASKLGTGSYEQYF. The CDR3 region has the DNA TGTGCCAGCAAACTAGGGACAGGCTCCTACGAGCAGTACTTC.

About this clone: Germline is not matched at one junction end, which may reflect a read error. The chain combines TRBV19 with TRBJ1-5, with D uncertain. The CDR3 runs to 13 residues. Germline CDR1 is LNHDA and CDR2 is SQIVND (reference sequence). Here the CDR3 DNA reads TGTGCCAGTAGTATATCTAGCAATCAGTCCCAGCATTTT. Translated, it gives CASSISSNQSQHF. Combining the CDR3 with reference TRBV19 and TRBJ1-5 gives the whole variable domain DGGITQSPKYLFRKEGQNVTLSCEQNLNHDAMYWYRQDPGQGLRLIYYSQIVNDFQKGDIAEGYSVSREKKESFPLTVTSAQKNPTAFYLCASSISSNQSQHFGDGTRLSIL.

The CDR3 protein is CASSPSAGGYEQYF. CDR3 coding DNA: TGTGCCAGCAGCCCTTCCGCGGGGGGATACGAGCAGTACTTC. V gene TRBV4-2 combines with J gene TRBJ2-7, with 8 bases aligning to TRBD2. The CDR3 loop spans 14 amino acids. V was pared by 4 bases and J by 4 bases, with 6 bases of the junction left unmatched. Germline CDR1 reads LGHNA; CDR2 reads YNFKEQ.

The rearrangement uses TRBV25-1 and TRBJ1-1; 12 bases fit TRBD1. CDR1 MGHDK and CDR2 SYGVNS come from the germline V gene. Trimming at V came to 7 bases and at J to 6 bases, leaving 12 bases not matched to a gene. This CDR3 spans 16 amino acids. CDR3 nucleotide sequence: TGTGCCAGCAAGGGACAGGGGGCGCGTCGTCGGGCTGAAGCTTTCTTT. Its translation: CASKGQGARRRAEAFF. The full variable domain, with the rest looked up from reference TRBV25-1 and TRBJ1-1, is EADIYQTPRYLVIGTGKKITLECSQTMGHDKMYWYQQDPGMELHLIHYSYGVNSTEKGDLSSESTVSRIRTEHFPLTLESARPSHTSQYLCASKGQGARRRAEAFFGQGTRLTVV.

The J gene is TRBJ1-5, the V gene TRBV19; D remains unclear. CDR3 length: 16 residues. V shed 6 bases and J shed 0 bases, with 15 bases lying between them. Germline V gene data show CDR1 as LNHDA and CDR2 as SQIVND (reference sequence). Written as DNA, the CDR3 is TGTGCCAGTAGCTTACGATGGGCCGGTAGCAATCAGCCCCAGCATTTT. Its protein is CASSLRWAGSNQPQHF. The whole variable domain, remainder taken from reference TRBV19 and TRBJ1-5, is DGGITQSPKYLFRKEGQNVTLSCEQNLNHDAMYWYRQDPGQGLRLIYYSQIVNDFQKGDIAEGYSVSREKKESFPLTVTSAQKNPTAFYLCASSLRWAGSNQPQHFGDGTRLSIL.

The chain links TRBV29-1 to TRBJ1-2; D not certain. CDR3 length equals 13 residues. The V end lost 0 bases, the J end lost 8 bases, and 13 bases lay between the germline ends. The germline gives CDR1 SQVTM, CDR2 ANQGSEA. CDR3 DNA sequence: TGCAGCGTTGAAGATAACTACGAGGGAGGCTACACCTTC. Protein product: CSVEDNYEGGYTF.

This chain uses TRBV5-6 with TRBJ2-3, with a possible D match to TRBD1 (6 bases). This CDR3 comprises 16 residues. CDR1 and CDR2 from the germline V gene are SGHDT and YYEEEE. Trimming left V 4 bases short and J 2 bases short, with 17 bases between. The CDR3 region is CASSVLGAENTDTQYF. The CDR3 nucleotides are TGTGCCAGCAGCGTGTTGGGGGCGGAAAACACAGATACGCAGTATTTT.

The rearrangement joins TRBV2 to TRBJ2-5, with 10 nucleotides matching TRBD2. CDR1 is SNHLY and CDR2 is FYNNEI in the germline V gene. This CDR3 spans 13 amino acids. Trimming took 6 bases from V and 7 from J; bases not matched to a gene: 5. The CDR3 spells CASRPAGGGTQYF. The CDR3 DNA reads as TGTGCCAGCAGACCAGCGGGAGGGGGGACCCAGTACTTC. Together with reference TRBV2 and TRBJ2-5, the CDR3 gives the full variable domain: EPEVTQTPSHQVTQMGQEVILRCVPISNHLYFYWYRQILGQKVEFLVSFYNNEISEKSEIFDDQFSVERPDGSNFTLKIRSTKLEDSAMYFCASRPAGGGTQYFGPGTRLLVL.

The genes are TRBV18 and TRBJ2-3; TRBD1 matches at 7 bases. The germline V gene encodes CDR1 KGHSH and CDR2 LQKENI. This CDR3 has 13 residues. V shed 3 bases, J shed 4 bases, and the junction held 1 base outside the gene matches. The CDR3 nucleotides read TGTGCCAGCTCACCCCAGGGGGCAGATACGCAGTATTTT. Its translation: CASSPQGADTQYF.

This chain connects TRBV30 to TRBJ2-1; 9 bases are shared with TRBD2. CDR3 size: 14 residues. CDR1 GTSNPN and CDR2 SVGIG come from the germline V gene (reference sequence). Trimming removed 3 bases from V and 8 bases from J; junction bases left unmatched: 8. The CDR3 spells CAWSALAGPYEQFF. The DNA of the CDR3 is TGTGCCTGGAGCGCGCTAGCGGGACCGTATGAGCAGTTCTTC.

The V and J genes are TRBV2 and TRBJ1-1; the match to TRBD1 covers 12 bases. J gave up 4 bases and V 4 bases, and 7 bases lay outside the gene matches. The germline CDR1 and CDR2 sequences are SNHLY and FYNNEI. CDR3 length equals 16 residues. Here the CDR3 reads CASSGGTGGSSTEAFF. DNA for the CDR3: TGTGCCAGCAGTGGAGGGACAGGGGGCTCGAGCACTGAAGCTTTCTTT.